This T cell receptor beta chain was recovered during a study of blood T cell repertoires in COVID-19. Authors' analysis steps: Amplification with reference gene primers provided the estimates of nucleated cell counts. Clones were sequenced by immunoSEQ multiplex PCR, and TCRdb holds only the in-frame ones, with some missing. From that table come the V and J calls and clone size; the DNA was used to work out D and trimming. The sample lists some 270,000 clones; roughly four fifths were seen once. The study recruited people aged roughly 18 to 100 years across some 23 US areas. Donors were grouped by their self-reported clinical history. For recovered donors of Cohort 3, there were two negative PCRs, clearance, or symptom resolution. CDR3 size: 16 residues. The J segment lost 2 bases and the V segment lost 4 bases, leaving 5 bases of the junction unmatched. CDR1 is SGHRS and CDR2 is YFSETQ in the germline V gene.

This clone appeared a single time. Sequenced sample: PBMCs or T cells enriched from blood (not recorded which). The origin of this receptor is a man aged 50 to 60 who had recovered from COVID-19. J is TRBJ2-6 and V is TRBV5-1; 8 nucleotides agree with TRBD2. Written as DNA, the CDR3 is TGCGCCAGCAGCCCCGGGGGGGGGACTGGGGCCAACGTCCTGACTTTC. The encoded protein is CASSPGGGTGANVLTF.